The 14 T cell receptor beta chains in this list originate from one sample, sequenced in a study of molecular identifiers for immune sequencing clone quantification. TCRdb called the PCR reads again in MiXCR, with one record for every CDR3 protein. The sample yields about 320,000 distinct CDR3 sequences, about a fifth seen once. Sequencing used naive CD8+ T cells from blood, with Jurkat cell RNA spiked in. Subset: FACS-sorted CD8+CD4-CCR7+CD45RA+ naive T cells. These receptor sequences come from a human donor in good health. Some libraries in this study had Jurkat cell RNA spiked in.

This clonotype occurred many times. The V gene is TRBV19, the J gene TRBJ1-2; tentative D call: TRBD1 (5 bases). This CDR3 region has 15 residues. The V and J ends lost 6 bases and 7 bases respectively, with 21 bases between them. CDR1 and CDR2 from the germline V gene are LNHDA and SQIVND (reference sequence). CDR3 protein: CASSGSGQGRFGYTF. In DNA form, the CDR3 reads TGTGCCAGTAGCGGGTCAGGGCAGGGACGGTTTGGCTACACCTTC.

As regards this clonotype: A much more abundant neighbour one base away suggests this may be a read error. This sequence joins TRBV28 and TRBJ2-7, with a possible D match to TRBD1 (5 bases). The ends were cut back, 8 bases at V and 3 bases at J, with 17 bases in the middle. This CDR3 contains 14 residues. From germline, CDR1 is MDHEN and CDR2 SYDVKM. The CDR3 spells CASGYSQGGYEQYF. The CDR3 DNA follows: TGTGCCAGCGGTTACTCCCAGGGCGGCTACGAGCAGTACTTC.

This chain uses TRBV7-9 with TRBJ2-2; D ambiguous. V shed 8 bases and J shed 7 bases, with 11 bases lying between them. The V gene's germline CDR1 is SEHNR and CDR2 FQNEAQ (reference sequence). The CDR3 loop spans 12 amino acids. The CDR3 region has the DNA TGTGCCAGCCTCTTAATCTTCGGGGAGCTGTTTTTT. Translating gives CASLLIFGELFF.

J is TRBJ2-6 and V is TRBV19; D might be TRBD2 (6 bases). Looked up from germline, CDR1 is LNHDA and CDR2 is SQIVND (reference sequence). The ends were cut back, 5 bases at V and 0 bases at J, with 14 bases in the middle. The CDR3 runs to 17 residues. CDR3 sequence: CASSALEGPSGANVLTF. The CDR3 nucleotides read TGTGCCAGTAGTGCCTTGGAGGGGCCCTCTGGGGCCAACGTCCTGACTTTC.

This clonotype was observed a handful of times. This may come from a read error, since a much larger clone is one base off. CDR3 residues: CSVEGDTEAFF. The DNA of the CDR3 is TGCAGCGTTGAAGGAGACACTGAAGCTTTCTTT. The V and J genes are TRBV29-1 and TRBJ1-1; no clear D gene. Trimming cost V 1 base and J 3 bases, with 3 bases left between them. This CDR3 is built from 11 residues. CDR1 and CDR2 from the germline V gene are SQVTM and ANQGSEA.

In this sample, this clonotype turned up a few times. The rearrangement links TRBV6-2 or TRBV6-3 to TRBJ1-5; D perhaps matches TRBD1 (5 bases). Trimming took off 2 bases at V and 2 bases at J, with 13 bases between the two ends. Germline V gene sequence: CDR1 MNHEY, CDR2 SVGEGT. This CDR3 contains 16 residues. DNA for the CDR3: TGTGCCAGCAGTTACGGGCAGCCGGGGCGCAATCAGCCCCAGCATTTT. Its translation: CASSYGQPGRNQPQHF.

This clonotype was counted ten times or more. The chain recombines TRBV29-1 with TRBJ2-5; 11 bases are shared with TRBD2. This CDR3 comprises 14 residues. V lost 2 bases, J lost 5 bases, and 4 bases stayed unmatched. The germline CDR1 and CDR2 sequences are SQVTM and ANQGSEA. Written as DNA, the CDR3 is TGCAGCGTTGAATGGGGACTAGCGGCGGAGACCCAGTACTTC. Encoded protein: CSVEWGLAAETQYF. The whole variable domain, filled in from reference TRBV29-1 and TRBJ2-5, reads SAVISQKPSRDICQRGTSLTIQCQVDSQVTMMFWYRQQPGQSLTLIATANQGSEATYESGFVIDKFPISRPNLTFSTLTVSNMSPEDSSIYLCSVEWGLAAETQYFGPGTRLLVL.

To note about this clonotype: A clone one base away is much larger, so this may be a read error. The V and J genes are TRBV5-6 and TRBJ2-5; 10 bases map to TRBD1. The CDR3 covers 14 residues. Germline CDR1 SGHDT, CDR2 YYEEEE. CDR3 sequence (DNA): TGTGCCAGCAGCTGGGACAGGGGCCAAGAGACCCTGTACTTC. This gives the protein CASSWDRGQETLYF.

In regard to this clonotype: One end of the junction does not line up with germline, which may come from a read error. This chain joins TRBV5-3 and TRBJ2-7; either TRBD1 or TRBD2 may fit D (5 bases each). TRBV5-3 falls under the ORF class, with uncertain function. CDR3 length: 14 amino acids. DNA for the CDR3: TGTGCCAGCAGCTTTCGGGGCTGCTTCTACGAGCAGTACTTC. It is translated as CASSFRGCFYEQYF.

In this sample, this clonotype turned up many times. The CDR3 nucleotides read TGTGCCAGCAGCTTACCGGTGCTGCTCTACACAGATACGCAGTATTTT. Translating gives CASSLPVLLYTDTQYF. V and J are TRBV7-9 and TRBJ2-3; D not resolved. The CDR3 is made up of 16 amino acids. In germline, CDR1 is SEHNR, CDR2 FQNEAQ (reference sequence). Trimming stripped 2 bases from V and 2 bases from J, with 14 bases between.

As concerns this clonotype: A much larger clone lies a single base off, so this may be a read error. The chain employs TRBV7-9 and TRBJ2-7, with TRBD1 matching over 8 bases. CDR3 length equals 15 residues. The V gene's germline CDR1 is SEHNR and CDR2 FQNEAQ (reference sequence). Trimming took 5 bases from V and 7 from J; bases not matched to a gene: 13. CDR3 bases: TGTGCCAGCAGCCCCGAGGACAGGGAAGGGGGGGAGCAGTACTTC. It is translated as CASSPEDREGGEQYF.

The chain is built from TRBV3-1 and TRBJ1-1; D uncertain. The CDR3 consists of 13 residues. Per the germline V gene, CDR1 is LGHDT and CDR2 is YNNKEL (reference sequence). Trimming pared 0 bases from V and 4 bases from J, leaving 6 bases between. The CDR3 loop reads CASSQDRCTEAFF. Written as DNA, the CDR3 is TGTGCCAGCAGCCAAGATCGGTGCACTGAAGCTTTCTTT. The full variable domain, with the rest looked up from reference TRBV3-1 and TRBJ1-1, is DTAVSQTPKYLVTQMGNDKSIKCEQNLGHDTMYWYKQDSKKFLKIMFSYNNKELIINETVPNRFSPKSPDKAHLNLHINSLELGDSAVYFCASSQDRCTEAFFGQGTRLTVV.

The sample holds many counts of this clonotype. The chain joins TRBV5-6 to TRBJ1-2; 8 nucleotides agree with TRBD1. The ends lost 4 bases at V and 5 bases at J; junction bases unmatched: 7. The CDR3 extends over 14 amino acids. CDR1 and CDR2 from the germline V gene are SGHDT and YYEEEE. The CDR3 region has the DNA TGTGCCAGCAGCCCGATCCAGGGGGCTTATGGCTACACCTTC. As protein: CASSPIQGAYGYTF.

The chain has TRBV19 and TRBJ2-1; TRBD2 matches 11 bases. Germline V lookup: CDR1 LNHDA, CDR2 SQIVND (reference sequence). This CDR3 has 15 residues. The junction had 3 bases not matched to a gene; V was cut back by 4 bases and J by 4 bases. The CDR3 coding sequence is TGTGCCAGTAGTAGGACTAGCGGGTATTACAATGAGCAGTTCTTC. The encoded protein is CASSRTSGYYNEQFF.